Below are 6 T cell receptor beta chains sequenced from a single sample in a study of blood T cell repertoires in COVID-19. Clones were read by immunoSEQ multiplex PCR, and TCRdb kept only the in-frame ones, dropping some. The sample records 360,000 or so clones, about four fifths being singletons. The sample taken for sequencing was PBMCs or T cells enriched from blood (not recorded which). All receptors come from a woman in her fifties or sixties who had recovered from COVID-19.

This chain connects TRBV19 to TRBJ1-2; no definite D call. Germline lookup yields CDR1 LNHDA and CDR2 SQIVND (reference sequence). V was shortened by 5 bases and J by 8 bases, with 12 bases between the two germline ends. The CDR3 totals 12 residues. The CDR3 here is CASSPQNVGYTF. CDR3 coding DNA: TGTGCCAGTAGTCCTCAGAACGTCGGCTACACCTTC.

This clone was counted a single time. The rearrangement uses TRBV11-3 and TRBJ1-6; possibly TRBD1 for D (6 bases). Germline V gene data show CDR1 as SGHNT and CDR2 as YENEEA. Trimming cost V 6 bases and J 5 bases, with 11 bases left between them. The CDR3 covers 14 residues. CDR3 bases: TGTGCCAGCAGGTTGACAGGAGATAATTCACCCCTCCACTTT. Protein product: CASRLTGDNSPLHF.

The chain employs TRBV6-5 and TRBJ1-1; D is ambiguous. CDR3 length: 11 amino acids. V lost 4 bases and J lost 5, with 5 bases in between. The germline V gene has CDR1 MNHEY and CDR2 SVGAGI. The CDR3 sequence is CASSFQTEAFF. CDR3 bases: TGTGCCAGCAGTTTTCAGACTGAAGCTTTCTTT.

In its sample, this clone was seen a few times. The genes are TRBV28 and TRBJ1-5, with 7 bases lining up with TRBD1. CDR3 size: 14 residues. Germline-derived CDR1 and CDR2 are MDHEN and SYDVKM. With V trimmed by 5 bases and J by 6 bases, 7 bases remained unmatched. The CDR3 protein is CASSPTGVSQPQHF. In DNA, the CDR3 is TGTGCCAGCAGTCCAACAGGGGTTTCTCAGCCCCAGCATTTT.

The V and J genes are TRBV5-8 and TRBJ1-5; D is ambiguous. Germline CDR1 is SGHTS and CDR2 is YDEGEE. Trimming pared 2 bases from V and 3 bases from J, leaving 12 bases between. The CDR3 runs 15 residues. DNA for the CDR3: TGTGCCAGCAGCTTAGGCGGGCAGGCCAATCAGCCCCAGCATTTT. Its translation is CASSLGGQANQPQHF.

The V call is TRBV7-2, the J call TRBJ2-2; TRBD1 might be the D (6 bases). V dropped 10 bases and J dropped 7 bases, with 22 bases sitting between them. The CDR3 has 15 amino acids. Germline-derived CDR1 and CDR2 are SGHTA and FQGNSA. The CDR3 sequence is CAMQKGWRGGGELFF. In DNA form, the CDR3 reads TGTGCCATGCAGAAAGGGTGGCGAGGGGGCGGGGAGCTGTTTTTT.